This T cell receptor (beta chain) was documented in a study of vaccination effects on CD4 cells after COVID-19. Study-wide context: Before sequencing, viral peptide pools were used by the ViraFEST assay to expand antigen-specific CD4+ T cells. Sampling occurred a median 72 days post second dose, range 14 to 241. The culture medium for a few million PBMC per well included 10 IU/ml IL-2 and 9 to 10 ug/ml peptides.

Culture lasted around eleven days before CD4+ T cell isolation. Two-dose BNT162b2 or mRNA-1273 vaccination was given to participants. Germline values: CDR1 SEHNR, CDR2 FQNEAQ (reference sequence). The V and J ends lost 0 bases and 0 bases, in that order; junction bases with no gene match: 4. This CDR3 is built from 17 residues. Only in-frame clones appear in the TCRdb table, and some are missing; sequencing was by immunoSEQ multiplex PCR. The table records 43,000 or so clones, about 70% of them present only once. A remark on this clone: What it binds is not known.

The starting material was CD4+ T cells from PBMCs cultured without peptide, obtained after COVID-19 vaccination. The chain recombines TRBV7-9 with TRBJ2-7; 11 bases agree with TRBD1. This sequence originates from a human donor who received a COVID-19 vaccine. CDR3 sequence reads: CASSLAAGTGGSYEQYF. In nucleotides, the CDR3 is TGTGCCAGCAGCTTAGCAGCTGGGACAGGGGGCTCCTACGAGCAGTACTTC.